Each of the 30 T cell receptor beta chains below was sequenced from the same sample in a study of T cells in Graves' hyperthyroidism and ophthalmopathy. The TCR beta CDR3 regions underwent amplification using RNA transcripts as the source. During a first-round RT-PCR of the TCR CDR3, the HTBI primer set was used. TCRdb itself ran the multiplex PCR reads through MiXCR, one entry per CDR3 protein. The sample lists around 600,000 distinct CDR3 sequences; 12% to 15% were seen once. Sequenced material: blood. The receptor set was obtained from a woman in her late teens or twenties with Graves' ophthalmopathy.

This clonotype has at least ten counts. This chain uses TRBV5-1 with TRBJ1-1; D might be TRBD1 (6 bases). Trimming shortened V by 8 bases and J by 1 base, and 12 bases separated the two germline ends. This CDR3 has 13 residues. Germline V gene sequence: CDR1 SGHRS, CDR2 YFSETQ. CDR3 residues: CASTEGENTEAFF. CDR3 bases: TGCGCCAGTACTGAGGGGGAGAACACTGAAGCTTTCTTT.

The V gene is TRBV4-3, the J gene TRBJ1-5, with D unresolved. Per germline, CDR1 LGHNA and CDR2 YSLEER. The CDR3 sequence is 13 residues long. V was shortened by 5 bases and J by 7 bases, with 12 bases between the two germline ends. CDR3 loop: CASSLSQGQPQHF. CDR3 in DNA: TGCGCCAGCAGCTTGTCCCAAGGCCAGCCCCAGCATTTT.

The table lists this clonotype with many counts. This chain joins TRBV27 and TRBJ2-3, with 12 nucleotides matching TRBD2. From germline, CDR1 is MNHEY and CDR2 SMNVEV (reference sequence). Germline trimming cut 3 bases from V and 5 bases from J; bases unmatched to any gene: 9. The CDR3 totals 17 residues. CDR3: CASSFLRLAGEIDTQYF. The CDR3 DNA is TGTGCCAGCAGTTTTCTCAGACTAGCGGGAGAGATAGATACGCAGTATTTT.

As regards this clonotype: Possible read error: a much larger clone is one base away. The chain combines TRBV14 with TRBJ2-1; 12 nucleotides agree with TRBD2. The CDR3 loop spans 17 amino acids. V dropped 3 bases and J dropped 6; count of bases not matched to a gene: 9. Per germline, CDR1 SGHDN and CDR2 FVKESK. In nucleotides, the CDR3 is TGTGCCAGCAGCCACCACGAGCTAGCGGGAGGGCGCAATGAGCAGTTCTTC. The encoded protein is CASSHHELAGGRNEQFF.

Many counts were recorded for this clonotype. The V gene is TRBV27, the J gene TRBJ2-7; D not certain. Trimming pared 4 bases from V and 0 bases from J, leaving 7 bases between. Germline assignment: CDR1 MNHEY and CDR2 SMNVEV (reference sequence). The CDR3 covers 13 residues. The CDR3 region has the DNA TGTGCCAGCAGTTCAGTGCTCTCCTACGAGCAGTACTTC. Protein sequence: CASSSVLSYEQYF.

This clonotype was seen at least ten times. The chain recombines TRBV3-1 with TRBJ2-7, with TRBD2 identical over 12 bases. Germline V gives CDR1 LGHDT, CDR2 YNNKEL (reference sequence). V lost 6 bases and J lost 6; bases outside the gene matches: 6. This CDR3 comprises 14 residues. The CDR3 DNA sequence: TGTGCCAGCAGTCGACTAGCGGGAGTGTCCGAGCAGTACTTC. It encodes CASSRLAGVSEQYF.

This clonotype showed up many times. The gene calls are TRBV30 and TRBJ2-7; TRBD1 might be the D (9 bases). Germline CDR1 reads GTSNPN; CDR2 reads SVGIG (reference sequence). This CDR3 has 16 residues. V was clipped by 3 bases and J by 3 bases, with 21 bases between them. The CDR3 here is CAWSRREGQGNYEQYF. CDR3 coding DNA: TGTGCCTGGAGCCGACGGGAGGGACAGGGAAACTACGAGCAGTACTTC.

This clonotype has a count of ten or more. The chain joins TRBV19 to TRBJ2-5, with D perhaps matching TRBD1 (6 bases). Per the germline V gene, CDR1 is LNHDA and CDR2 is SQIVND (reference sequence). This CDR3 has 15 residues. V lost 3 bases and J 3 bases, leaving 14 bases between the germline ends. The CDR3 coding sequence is TGTGCCAGTAGTATGCAACAGGGTAGGGAAGAGACCCAGTACTTC. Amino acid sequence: CASSMQQGREETQYF. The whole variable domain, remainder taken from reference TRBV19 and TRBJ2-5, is DGGITQSPKYLFRKEGQNVTLSCEQNLNHDAMYWYRQDPGQGLRLIYYSQIVNDFQKGDIAEGYSVSREKKESFPLTVTSAQKNPTAFYLCASSMQQGREETQYFGPGTRLLVL.

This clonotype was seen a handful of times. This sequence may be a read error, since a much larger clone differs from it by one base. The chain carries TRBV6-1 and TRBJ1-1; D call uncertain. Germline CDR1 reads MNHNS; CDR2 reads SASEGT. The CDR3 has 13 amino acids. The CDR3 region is CASTQSTHTEALF. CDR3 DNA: TGTGCCAGCACCCAGAGCACCCACACTGAAGCTCTCTTT.

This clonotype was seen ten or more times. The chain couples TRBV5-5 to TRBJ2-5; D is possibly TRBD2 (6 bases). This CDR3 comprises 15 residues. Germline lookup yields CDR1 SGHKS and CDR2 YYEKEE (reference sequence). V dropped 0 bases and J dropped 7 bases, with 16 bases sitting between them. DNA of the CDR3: TGTGCCAGCAGCTTGGCCCAGGACCCCGGGGGGACCCAGTACTTC. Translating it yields CASSLAQDPGGTQYF.

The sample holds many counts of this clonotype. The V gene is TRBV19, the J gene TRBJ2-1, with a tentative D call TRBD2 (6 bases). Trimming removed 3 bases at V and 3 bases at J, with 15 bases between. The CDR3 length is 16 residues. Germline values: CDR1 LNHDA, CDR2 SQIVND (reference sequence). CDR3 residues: CASSIGGLGFYNEQFF. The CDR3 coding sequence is TGTGCCAGTAGTATCGGGGGTCTTGGGTTCTACAATGAGCAGTTCTTC. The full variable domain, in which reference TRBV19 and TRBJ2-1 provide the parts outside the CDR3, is DGGITQSPKYLFRKEGQNVTLSCEQNLNHDAMYWYRQDPGQGLRLIYYSQIVNDFQKGDIAEGYSVSREKKESFPLTVTSAQKNPTAFYLCASSIGGLGFYNEQFFGPGTRLTVL.

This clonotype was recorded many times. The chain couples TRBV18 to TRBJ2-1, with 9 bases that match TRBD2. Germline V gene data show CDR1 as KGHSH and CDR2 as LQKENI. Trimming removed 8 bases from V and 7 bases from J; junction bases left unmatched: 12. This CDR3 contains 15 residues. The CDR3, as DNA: TGTGCCAGCGCCCCAGGGTACGCGGGGGGGAATGAGCAGTTCTTC. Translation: CASAPGYAGGNEQFF.

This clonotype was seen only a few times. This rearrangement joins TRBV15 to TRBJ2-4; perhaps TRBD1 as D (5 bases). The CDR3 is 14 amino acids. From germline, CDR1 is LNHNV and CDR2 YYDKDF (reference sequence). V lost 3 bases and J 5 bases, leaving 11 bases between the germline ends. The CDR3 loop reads CATSSLQGENIQYF. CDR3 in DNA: TGTGCCACCAGCAGCCTACAAGGGGAAAACATTCAGTACTTC.

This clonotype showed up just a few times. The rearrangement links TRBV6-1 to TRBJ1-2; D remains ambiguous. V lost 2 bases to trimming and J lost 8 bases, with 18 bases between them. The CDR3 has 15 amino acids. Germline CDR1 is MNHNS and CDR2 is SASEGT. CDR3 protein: CASSESGYLMVGYTF. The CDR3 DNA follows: TGTGCCAGCAGTGAATCGGGATATTTAATGGTGGGCTACACCTTC.

The CDR3 spells CSVLGNEQFF. DNA of the CDR3: TGCAGCGTCCTAGGGAATGAGCAGTTCTTC. This chain links TRBV29-1 with TRBJ2-1, with no clear D. Germline values: CDR1 SQVTM, CDR2 ANQGSEA. This CDR3 has 10 amino acids. V was pared by 6 bases and J by 7 bases, with 7 bases between.

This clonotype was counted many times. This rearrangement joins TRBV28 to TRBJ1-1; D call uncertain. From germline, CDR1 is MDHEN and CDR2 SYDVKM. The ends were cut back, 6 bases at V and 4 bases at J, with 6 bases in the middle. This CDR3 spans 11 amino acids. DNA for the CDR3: TGTGCCAGCAGGGTTGCCACTGAAGCTTTCTTT. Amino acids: CASRVATEAFF.

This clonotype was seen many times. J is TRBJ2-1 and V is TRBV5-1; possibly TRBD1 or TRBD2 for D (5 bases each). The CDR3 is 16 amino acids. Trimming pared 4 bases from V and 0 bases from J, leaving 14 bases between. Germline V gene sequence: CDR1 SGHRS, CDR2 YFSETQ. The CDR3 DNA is TGCGCCAGCAGCCAAGGGACGGCCCGCTCCTACAATGAGCAGTTCTTC. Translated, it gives CASSQGTARSYNEQFF.

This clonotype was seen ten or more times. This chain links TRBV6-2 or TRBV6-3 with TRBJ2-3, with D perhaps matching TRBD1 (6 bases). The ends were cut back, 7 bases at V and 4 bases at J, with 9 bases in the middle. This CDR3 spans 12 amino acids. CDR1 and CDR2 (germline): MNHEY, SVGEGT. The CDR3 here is CASTKGADTQYF. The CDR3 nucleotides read TGTGCCAGCACTAAGGGGGCAGATACGCAGTATTTT.

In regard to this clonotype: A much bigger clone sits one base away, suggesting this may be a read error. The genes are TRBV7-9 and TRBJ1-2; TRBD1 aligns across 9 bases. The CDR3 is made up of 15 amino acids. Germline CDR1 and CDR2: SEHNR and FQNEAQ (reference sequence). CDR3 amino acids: CASGFLDRGPYGYTF. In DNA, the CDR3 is TGTGCCAGCGGCTTCCTGGACAGGGGACCCTATGGCTACACCTTC. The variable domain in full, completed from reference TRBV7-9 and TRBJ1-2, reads DTGVSQNPRHKITKRGQNVTFRCDPISEHNRLYWYRQTLGQGPEFLTYFQNEAQLEKSRLLSDRFSAERPKGSFSTLEIQRTEQGDSAMYLCASGFLDRGPYGYTFGSGTRLTVV.

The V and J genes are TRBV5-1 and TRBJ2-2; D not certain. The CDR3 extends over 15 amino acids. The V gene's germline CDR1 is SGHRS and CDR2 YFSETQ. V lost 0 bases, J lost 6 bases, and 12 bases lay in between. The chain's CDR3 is CASSLERGWPGELFF. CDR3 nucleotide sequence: TGCGCCAGCAGCTTGGAAAGAGGATGGCCCGGGGAGCTGTTTTTT.

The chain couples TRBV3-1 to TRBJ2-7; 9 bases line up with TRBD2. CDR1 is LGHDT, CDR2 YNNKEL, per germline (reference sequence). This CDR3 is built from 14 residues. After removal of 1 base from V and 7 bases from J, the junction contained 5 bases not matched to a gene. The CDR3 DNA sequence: TGTGCCAGCAGCCAAGGATTAGCGGGAGAAGAGCAGTACTTC. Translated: CASSQGLAGEEQYF.

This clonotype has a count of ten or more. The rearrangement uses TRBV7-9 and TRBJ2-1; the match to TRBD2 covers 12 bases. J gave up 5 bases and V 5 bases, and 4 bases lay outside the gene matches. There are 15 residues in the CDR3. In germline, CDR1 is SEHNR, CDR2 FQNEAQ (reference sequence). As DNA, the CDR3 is TGTGCCAGCAGCCGACTAGCGGGGGATAACAATGAGCAGTTCTTC. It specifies CASSRLAGDNNEQFF.

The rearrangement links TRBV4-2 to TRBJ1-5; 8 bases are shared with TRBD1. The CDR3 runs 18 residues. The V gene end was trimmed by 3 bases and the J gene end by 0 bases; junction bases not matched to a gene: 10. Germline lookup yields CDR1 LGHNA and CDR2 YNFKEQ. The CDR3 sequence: CASSQRTRDRSSNQPQHF. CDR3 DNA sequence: TGTGCCAGCAGCCAGAGGACCCGGGACAGGAGTAGCAATCAGCCCCAGCATTTT.

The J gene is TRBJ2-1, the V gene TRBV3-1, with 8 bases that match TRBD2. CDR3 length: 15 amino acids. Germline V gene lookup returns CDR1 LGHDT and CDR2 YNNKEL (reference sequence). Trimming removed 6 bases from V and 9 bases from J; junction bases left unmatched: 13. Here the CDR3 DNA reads TGTGCCAGCAGGCCCCAGGGACTAGGTTCCGCTGAGCAGTTCTTC. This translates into CASRPQGLGSAEQFF.

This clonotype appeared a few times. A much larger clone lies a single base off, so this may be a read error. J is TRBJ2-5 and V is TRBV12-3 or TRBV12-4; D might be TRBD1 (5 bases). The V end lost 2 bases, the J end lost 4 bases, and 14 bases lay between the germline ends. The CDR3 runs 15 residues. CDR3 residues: CASSLFSDSRETQYF. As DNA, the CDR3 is TGTGCCAGCAGTTTATTTTCCGACAGCAGAGAGACCCAGTACTTC.

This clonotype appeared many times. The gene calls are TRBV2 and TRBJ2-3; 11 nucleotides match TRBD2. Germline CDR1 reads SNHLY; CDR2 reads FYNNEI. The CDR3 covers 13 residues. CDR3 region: CGSGLAVTDTQYF. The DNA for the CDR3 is TGTGGATCGGGACTAGCGGTAACAGATACGCAGTATTTT.

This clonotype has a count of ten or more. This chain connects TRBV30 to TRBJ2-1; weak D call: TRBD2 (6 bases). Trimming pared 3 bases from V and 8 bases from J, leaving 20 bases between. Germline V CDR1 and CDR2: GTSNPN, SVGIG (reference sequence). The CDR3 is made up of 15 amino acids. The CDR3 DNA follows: TGTGCCTGGAGCACGGCCGACGCCGGGACTTATGAGCAGTTCTTC. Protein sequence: CAWSTADAGTYEQFF.

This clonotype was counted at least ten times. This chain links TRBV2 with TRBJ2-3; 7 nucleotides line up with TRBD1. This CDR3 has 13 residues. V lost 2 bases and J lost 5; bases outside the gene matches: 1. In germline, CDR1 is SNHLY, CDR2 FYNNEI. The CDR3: CASSEQGVDTQYF. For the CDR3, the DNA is TGTGCCAGCAGTGAACAGGGGGTAGATACGCAGTATTTT.

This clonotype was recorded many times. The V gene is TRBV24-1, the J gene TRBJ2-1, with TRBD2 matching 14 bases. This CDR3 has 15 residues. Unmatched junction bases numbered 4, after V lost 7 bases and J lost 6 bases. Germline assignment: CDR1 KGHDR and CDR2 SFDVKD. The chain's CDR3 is CATRGTSGSPNEQFF. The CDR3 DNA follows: TGTGCCACCAGGGGGACTAGCGGGAGTCCCAATGAGCAGTTCTTC.

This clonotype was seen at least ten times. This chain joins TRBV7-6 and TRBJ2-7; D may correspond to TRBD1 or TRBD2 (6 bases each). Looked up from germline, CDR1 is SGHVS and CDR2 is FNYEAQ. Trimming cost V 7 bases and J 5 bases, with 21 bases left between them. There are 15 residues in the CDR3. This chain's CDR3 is CASTPGSPGAHEQYF. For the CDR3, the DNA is TGTGCCAGCACCCCCGGAAGCCCGGGGGCCCACGAGCAGTACTTC.